One sample yielded the 5 T cell receptor beta chains listed below, sequenced in a study of blood T cell repertoires in COVID-19. The assay was immunoSEQ multiplex PCR, and TCRdb's table has in-frame clones only and misses some. The sample yields approximately 220,000 clones, about 90% seen once. Material for sequencing was PBMCs or T cells enriched from blood (not recorded which). The receptors here all came from a man aged 25-45 years who had recovered from COVID-19.

V and J are TRBV7-6 and TRBJ2-3; TRBD1 matches at 7 bases. This CDR3 spans 15 amino acids. CDR1 SGHVS and CDR2 FNYEAQ come from the germline V gene. J lost 3 bases, V lost 1 base, and 4 bases had no gene match. For the CDR3, the DNA is TGTGCCAGCAGCTTAGGGGGACAGCAAACAGATACGCAGTATTTT. It encodes CASSLGGQQTDTQYF.

V gene TRBV5-1 combines with J gene TRBJ1-3; possible D gene TRBD1, 5 bases. V lost 0 bases, J lost 0 bases, and 7 bases lay in between. CDR1 and CDR2 from the germline V gene are SGHRS and YFSETQ. This CDR3 has 15 residues. CDR3 protein: CASSLAGGSGNTIYF. CDR3 nucleotide sequence: TGCGCCAGCAGCTTGGCCGGGGGCTCTGGAAACACCATATATTTT.

V usage is TRBV4-1 and J usage is TRBJ2-7; TRBD2 matches 9 bases. Trimming cost V 2 bases and J 2 bases; bases outside gene matches: 10. This CDR3 region has 17 residues. The germline gives CDR1 MGHRA, CDR2 YSYEKL. CDR3 nucleotide sequence: TGCGCCAGCAGCCAAAGGCGGGAGGGTTACCCCGCCTACGAGCAGTACTTC. Translation gives CASSQRREGYPAYEQYF.

This clone was recorded once. CDR3 coding DNA: TGTGCCAGCAGCTTGGCCCCTGAACTTAACTATGGCTACACCTTC. Translation gives CASSLAPELNYGYTF. The rearrangement joins TRBV5-6 to TRBJ1-2; D ambiguous. CDR3 length: 15 residues. Between the trimmed V and J ends, which lost 0 bases and 1 base, there was a span of 10 bases. Per germline, CDR1 SGHDT and CDR2 YYEEEE.

This clone appeared a few times. The chain joins TRBV6-5 to TRBJ2-7; 9 bases map to TRBD1. CDR1 and CDR2 from the germline V gene are MNHEY and SVGAGI. This CDR3 has 15 residues. Trimming removed 5 bases from V and 6 bases from J; junction bases left unmatched: 11. CDR3 loop: CASSRGTGTYTEQYF. CDR3 coding DNA: TGTGCCAGCAGTAGGGGGACAGGGACGTATACCGAGCAGTACTTC.